Listed below are T cell receptor beta chains from one sample, sequenced in a study of T cell responses to AZD1222 COVID-19 vaccine. TCRdb's copy holds only in-frame clones and misses some; the assay was immunoSEQ multiplex PCR. The repertoire holds more than 140,000 clones, with around nine tenths as singletons. This sample comprised peripheral blood, obtained on day 0 of AZD1222 vaccination. These receptors all stem from an adult in good health. Each CDR3 is given with its conserved first and last residue. A D gene is named only where the DNA matches it firmly. A clone size is listed for some rows: how often the clone was seen (once, few, many), or a class if it is expanded.

D: .; V: TRBV28; size: few; J: TRBJ2-7; DNA: TGTGCCAGCAGTTTAATCGGGCAGCAGGTCTACGAGCAGTACTTC; CDR3: CASSLIGQQVYEQYF
D: .; V: TRBV4-2; size: .; J: TRBJ1-1; DNA: TGTGCCAGCAGCGAAGTAGGCGGAGGGGCGAACACTGAAGCTTTCTTT; CDR3: CASSEVGGGANTEAFF
D: .; V: TRBV7-2; size: once; J: TRBJ1-4; DNA: TGTGCCAGCAGCTTTTCTAATGAAAAACTGTTTTTT; CDR3: CASSFSNEKLFF
D: .; V: TRBV7-3; size: .; J: TRBJ2-3; DNA: TGTGCCAGCAGCGTTGGGCTTTTCACAGATACGCAGTATTTT; CDR3: CASSVGLFTDTQYF
D: TRBD2; V: TRBV19; size: .; J: TRBJ2-3; DNA: TGTGCCACCCTCGGTGGTGGAACTGGGACTAGCGGAACAGATACGCAGTATTTT; CDR3: CATLGGGTGTSGTDTQYF
D: .; V: TRBV4-3; size: .; J: TRBJ1-3; DNA: TGCGCCAGCAGCCAAGATTGGGGCGGTTACGGAAACACCATATATTTT; CDR3: CASSQDWGGYGNTIYF
D: .; V: TRBV7-9; size: .; J: TRBJ1-5; DNA: TGTGCCAGCAGCCCGGGGAGCTATCAGCCCCAGCATTTT; CDR3: CASSPGSYQPQHF
D: TRBD2; V: TRBV7-9; size: .; J: TRBJ2-7; DNA: TGTGCCAGCAGCCAGGGACTAGCGTCGGGGGAGCAGTACTTC; CDR3: CASSQGLASGEQYF
D: .; V: TRBV12-3/TRBV12-4; size: few; J: TRBJ1-6; DNA: TGTGCCAGCAGGGGCTCCTATAATTCACCCCTCCACTTT; CDR3: CASRGSYNSPLHF
D: TRBD2; V: TRBV5-1; size: .; J: TRBJ2-1; DNA: TGCGCCAGCAGCTTGGGAGCGGGGTATTTCTACAATGAGCAGTTCTTC; CDR3: CASSLGAGYFYNEQFF
D: .; V: TRBV7-3; size: .; J: TRBJ2-1; DNA: TGTGCCAGCAGCTTACTGCTCCTAAGTGAGCAGTTCTTC; CDR3: CASSLLLLSEQFF
D: .; V: TRBV11-3; size: .; J: TRBJ1-1; DNA: TGTGCCAGCAGCTTCGAAAGGAGCACTGAAGCTTTCTTT; CDR3: CASSFERSTEAFF
D: .; V: TRBV28; size: .; J: TRBJ2-7; DNA: TGTGCCAGCAGTATAAAAGGACAGGAGCAGTACTTC; CDR3: CASSIKGQEQYF
D: TRBD1; V: TRBV28; size: .; J: TRBJ1-6; DNA: TGTGCCAGCAGTGCCGGGACAGGGATCTATAATTCACCCCTCCACTTT; CDR3: CASSAGTGIYNSPLHF
D: .; V: TRBV13; size: .; J: TRBJ2-1; DNA: TGTGCCAGCAGCCGTGGCCTCAATAGCAATGAGCAGTTCTTC; CDR3: CASSRGLNSNEQFF
D: .; V: TRBV28; size: .; J: TRBJ1-3; DNA: TGTGCCAGCAGTTTATTAAGGCCCTCTGGAAACACCATATATTTT; CDR3: CASSLLRPSGNTIYF
D: .; V: TRBV10-3; size: .; J: TRBJ1-1; DNA: TGTGCCATCAGTGACGGACTGGGCTCTGAAGCTTTCTTT; CDR3: CAISDGLGSEAFF
D: .; V: TRBV15; size: .; J: TRBJ1-4; DNA: TGTGCCACCAGCAGGGGGGGACCAACTAATGAAAAACTGTTTTTT; CDR3: CATSRGGPTNEKLFF
D: .; V: TRBV28; size: .; J: TRBJ2-7; DNA: TGTGCCAGCAGTCCCGGGACACTCTACGAGCAGTACTTC; CDR3: CASSPGTLYEQYF
D: TRBD1; V: TRBV6-6; size: .; J: TRBJ2-1; DNA: TGTGCCAGCAGCATGCCGTCGGGACAGGGTTACAATGAGCAGTTCTTC; CDR3: CASSMPSGQGYNEQFF
D: TRBD1; V: TRBV4-2; size: .; J: TRBJ1-3; DNA: TGTGCCAGCAGCCAAGGGAGACAGGGGTTGGGAAACACCATATATTTT; CDR3: CASSQGRQGLGNTIYF
D: .; V: TRBV28; size: .; J: TRBJ1-5; DNA: TGTGCCAGCCGAACGGCAGGGACTTCTACGAGTCAGCCCCAGCATTTT; CDR3: CASRTAGTSTSQPQHF
D: .; V: TRBV5-1; size: .; J: TRBJ2-5; DNA: TGCGCCAGCAGCTTCCCTGCAGAGACCCAGTACTTC; CDR3: CASSFPAETQYF